A selection of T cell receptor beta chains follows, all from one sample in a study of early T cells in non-severe SARS-CoV-2 infection. TCRdb analysed the 5' RACE reads with MiXCR anew, one entry per CDR3 protein. This sample has roughly 75,000 distinct CDR3 sequences, with less than 20% found just once. Sequencing was carried out using whole blood. These receptors were collected from an adult who was a healthcare worker with PCR-confirmed SARS-CoV-2 infection or an uninfected control (not recorded which). Each CDR3 is given without its conserved first and last residue.

v_call	j_call	cdr3_aa
TRBV30	TRBJ2-2	AWSQGGSTGELF
TRBV29-1	TRBJ2-7	SVARGNEQY
TRBV6-6	TRBJ1-2	ASSPPGGEAQGYT
TRBV6-6	TRBJ1-5	ASRLRQGNQPQH
TRBV7-3	TRBJ2-1	ASSLGTSAIGQF
TRBV5-1	TRBJ2-3	ASSTGDGTDTQY
TRBV7-2	TRBJ2-2	ASRLDGSNTGELF
TRBV28	TRBJ2-7	ASSLRAGQLYEQY
TRBV20-1	TRBJ2-7	SARDGGRSYEQY
TRBV6-2/TRBV6-3	TRBJ2-7	ASSYTAGAYEQY